This passage covers 21 T cell receptor beta chains from one sample sequenced in a study of T-cell reconstitution after alpha-beta-depleted transplantation in children. Molecular barcoding with unique molecular identifiers was used for the TCRbeta library. TCRdb redid the calling of the PCR reads with MiXCR, one entry per CDR3 protein. The table shows fewer than 700,000 distinct CDR3 sequences, with 23% occurring only once. The source material was PBMCs, mostly from graft donor cells, sampled 360 days after TCRalphabeta/CD19-depleted stem cell transplant. All receptors come from a boy in the first two years of life who had a stem cell transplant for acute myeloid leukemia, so the T cells may come from the graft donor.

This clonotype has only a few counts. The chain recombines TRBV20-1 with TRBJ2-3; no reliable D call. The CDR3 is 12 amino acids. Germline V gives CDR1 DFQATT, CDR2 SNEGSKA (reference sequence). V lost 6 bases and J 2 bases, leaving 9 bases between the germline ends. In DNA form, the CDR3 reads TGCAGTGCGACGAAAATCACAGATACGCAGTATTTT. This codes for CSATKITDTQYF.

The sample holds a few counts of this clonotype. V gene TRBV20-1 combines with J gene TRBJ1-2, with no clear D. The CDR3 spans 12 residues. Between the trimmed V and J ends, which lost 0 bases and 4 bases, there was a span of 6 bases. CDR1 is DFQATT, CDR2 SNEGSKA, per germline (reference sequence). This CDR3 reads CSARDGRYGYTF. The CDR3 region has the DNA TGCAGTGCTAGAGATGGCCGCTATGGCTACACCTTC.

The chain uses TRBV27 and TRBJ2-1; possible D gene TRBD2, 7 bases. CDR1 MNHEY and CDR2 SMNVEV come from the germline V gene (reference sequence). V lost 2 bases to trimming and J lost 14 bases, with 16 bases between them. This CDR3 has 13 residues. The CDR3 DNA is TGTGCCAGCAGTTTACGGGGGGCGCTTCTGGAGTTCTTC. It codes for CASSLRGALLEFF.

This clonotype was counted a few times. This sequence joins TRBV20-1 and TRBJ1-1; D is perhaps TRBD1 (6 bases). In germline, CDR1 is DFQATT, CDR2 SNEGSKA (reference sequence). This CDR3 contains 15 residues. Trimming took off 6 bases at V and 7 bases at J, with 24 bases between the two ends. The CDR3 DNA sequence: TGCAGTGCCCCGAGGGGGGTGACAGGACGAAATGAAGCTTTCTTT. This gives the protein CSAPRGVTGRNEAFF.

This clonotype was counted at least ten times. This sequence joins TRBV20-1 and TRBJ2-3; the match to TRBD1 covers 8 bases. Unmatched junction bases numbered 8, after V lost 5 bases and J lost 4 bases. CDR1 and CDR2 (germline): DFQATT, SNEGSKA (reference sequence). This CDR3 is 14 amino acids long. DNA for the CDR3: TGCAGTGCTCCCCGGACAGGGAGCCCAGATACGCAGTATTTT. As protein: CSAPRTGSPDTQYF.

This clonotype was observed many times. The gene calls are TRBV20-1 and TRBJ2-7; D not resolved. Deletions cut 6 bases from V and 2 bases from J, with 14 bases between. The CDR3 spans 13 residues. The germline gives CDR1 DFQATT, CDR2 SNEGSKA (reference sequence). The CDR3 reads CSALVPPTYEQYV. In nucleotides, the CDR3 is TGCAGTGCCCTTGTACCCCCCACCTACGAGCAGTACGTC.

The chain joins TRBV15 to TRBJ2-2, with D hard to call. Trimming cost V 1 base and J 0 bases, with 9 bases left between them. Germline V gene data show CDR1 as LNHNV and CDR2 as YYDKDF (reference sequence). This CDR3 contains 16 residues. CDR3 amino acids: CATSRGTGPNTGELFF. The CDR3 DNA sequence: TGTGCCACCAGCAGAGGTACGGGCCCGAACACCGGGGAGCTGTTTTTT.

This clonotype was observed at least ten times. V and J are TRBV20-1 and TRBJ1-5; the match to TRBD1 covers 8 bases. The junction had 14 bases not matched to a gene; V was cut back by 5 bases and J by 11 bases. CDR1 and CDR2 from the germline V gene are DFQATT and SNEGSKA (reference sequence). The CDR3 totals 14 residues. The CDR3 nucleotides are TGCAGTGCTCACCTGGGGACAGGACTCGAGTCCCAGCATTTT. The encoded protein is CSAHLGTGLESQHF.

There are many counts of this clonotype. The rearrangement uses TRBV29-1 and TRBJ1-3, with D tentatively TRBD1 (5 bases). CDR3 length: 15 amino acids. Per germline, CDR1 SQVTM and CDR2 ANQGSEA. V lost 4 bases to trimming and J lost 3 bases, with 16 bases between them. The CDR3 loop is CSVVMGEGVGNTIYF. The CDR3 DNA reads as TGCAGCGTTGTTATGGGGGAAGGTGTTGGAAACACCATATATTTT.

This clonotype showed up many times. The chain links TRBV29-1 to TRBJ2-1, with TRBD2 identical over 9 bases. The CDR3 sequence is 17 residues long. Germline CDR1 and CDR2: SQVTM and ANQGSEA. The junction had 18 bases not matched to a gene; V was cut back by 6 bases and J by 6 bases. DNA for the CDR3: TGCAGCGTGCAGGGCGCGGGAATAGCGGGGGCTCCCAATGAGCAGTTCTTC. Protein sequence: CSVQGAGIAGAPNEQFF.

This clonotype was seen a few times. This sequence joins TRBV20-1 and TRBJ1-2; 7 bases align to TRBD1. The V and J ends lost 2 bases and 2 bases, in that order; junction bases with no gene match: 5. The V gene's germline CDR1 is DFQATT and CDR2 SNEGSKA (reference sequence). The CDR3 spans 14 residues. The CDR3 here is CSARWPGQNYGYTF. The CDR3 region has the DNA TGCAGTGCTAGATGGCCGGGACAGAACTATGGCTACACCTTC.

The chain has TRBV29-1 and TRBJ1-2, with D perhaps matching TRBD1 (5 bases). The CDR3 totals 12 residues. The V and J ends lost 3 bases and 5 bases respectively, with 10 bases between them. CDR1 and CDR2 (germline): SQVTM, ANQGSEA. The CDR3 region has the DNA TGCAGCGTTGAGTGGGGGAAGTATGGCTACACCTTC. This sequence encodes CSVEWGKYGYTF. The full variable domain, completed using reference TRBV29-1 and TRBJ1-2, is SAVISQKPSRDICQRGTSLTIQCQVDSQVTMMFWYRQQPGQSLTLIATANQGSEATYESGFVIDKFPISRPNLTFSTLTVSNMSPEDSSIYLCSVEWGKYGYTFGSGTRLTVV.

This rearrangement joins TRBV20-1 to TRBJ1-4; perhaps TRBD1 as D (5 bases). CDR1 and CDR2 (germline): DFQATT, SNEGSKA (reference sequence). V was pared by 5 bases and J by 3 bases, with 10 bases between. The CDR3 sequence is 13 residues long. CDR3 bases: TGCAGTGCTGGGGGGTCGGCTAATGAAAAACTGTTTTTT. Protein: CSAGGSANEKLFF.

In this sample, this clonotype turned up many times. The rearrangement links TRBV11-2 to TRBJ2-5; weak D call: TRBD1 (6 bases). Trimming took 5 bases from V and 5 from J, leaving 18 bases between them. Germline V gene sequence: CDR1 SGHAT, CDR2 FQNNGV. There are 15 residues in the CDR3. CDR3 loop: CASSPWGRGRETQYF. The CDR3 DNA is TGTGCCAGCAGCCCATGGGGCAGGGGTAGGGAGACCCAGTACTTC.

This clonotype was seen more than once but under ten times. The genes are TRBV6-1 and TRBJ2-1, with no clear D. CDR3 size: 16 residues. Germline V lookup: CDR1 MNHNS, CDR2 SASEGT. Trimming pared 5 bases from V and 0 bases from J, leaving 14 bases between. The CDR3 bases are TGTGCCAGCAGTCCCTCCGTTGCGAGCTCCTACAATGAGCAGTTCTTC. Translated, it gives CASSPSVASSYNEQFF.

The J gene is TRBJ1-4, the V gene TRBV6-1; 9 bases agree with TRBD1. CDR3 length: 16 residues. CDR1 and CDR2 from the germline V gene are MNHNS and SASEGT. Trimming took 5 bases from V and 6 from J; bases not matched to a gene: 10. This CDR3 reads CASSQGVRDRDEKLFF. The CDR3 nucleotides read TGTGCCAGCAGTCAAGGGGTCCGGGACAGGGATGAAAAACTGTTTTTT.

This clonotype showed up just a few times. The gene calls are TRBV5-1 and TRBJ2-3, with D maybe TRBD1 (5 bases). Trimming pared 0 bases from V and 2 bases from J, leaving 10 bases between. The germline V gene encodes CDR1 SGHRS and CDR2 YFSETQ. The CDR3 runs to 15 residues. The CDR3 DNA reads as TGCGCCAGCAGCTTGGCAGGGAAGAACACAGATACGCAGTATTTT. This encodes CASSLAGKNTDTQYF.

The V call is TRBV10-3, the J call TRBJ2-2; possible D gene TRBD1, 6 bases. Germline loops: CDR1 ENHRY, CDR2 SYGVKD. This CDR3 is built from 15 residues. Trimming shortened V by 7 bases and J by 0 bases, and 12 bases separated the two germline ends. The CDR3 region is CAIMADSANTGELFF. In DNA, the CDR3 is TGTGCCATCATGGCGGACAGCGCGAACACCGGGGAGCTGTTTTTT.

The chain is built from TRBV7-8 and TRBJ2-1, with TRBD2 matching over 13 bases. CDR3 length: 16 amino acids. Germline values: CDR1 SGHVS, CDR2 FQNEAQ. The V segment lost 4 bases and the J segment 4 bases; nucleotides outside the gene matches: 4. The CDR3 DNA sequence: TGTGCCAGCAGCTATAGGGGACTAGCGGGGTACAATGAGCAGTTCTTC. Translated, it gives CASSYRGLAGYNEQFF.

This clonotype was seen more than once but under ten times. The genes are TRBV20-1 and TRBJ2-5; TRBD1 agrees at 7 bases. CDR1 and CDR2 (germline): DFQATT, SNEGSKA (reference sequence). V trimming: 0 bases; J trimming: 2 bases; junction bases outside the gene matches: 9. This CDR3 contains 16 residues. DNA of the CDR3: TGCAGTGCTAGAGATCCTCACCGGACAGGACAAGAGACCCAGTACTTC. Amino acid sequence: CSARDPHRTGQETQYF.

The chain has TRBV20-1 and TRBJ2-1; possibly TRBD1 for D (5 bases). The CDR3 has 10 residues. V dropped 6 bases and J dropped 10 bases, with 10 bases sitting between them. From germline, CDR1 is DFQATT and CDR2 SNEGSKA (reference sequence). In DNA, the CDR3 is TGCAGTGCACCGGACATCGAGCAGTTCTTC. As protein: CSAPDIEQFF.